The 12 T cell receptor beta chains presented below share a single source sample, sequenced in a study of cytomegalovirus exposure and HLA in healthy donors. TCRdb's table, derived via immunoSEQ multiplex PCR, lists solely in-frame clones and lacks some. The table shows under 250,000 clones, with 75% to 90% occurring only once. The specimen sequenced was PBMCs. These TCRs come from a woman under 30 in good health and CMV-seronegative.

A few counts support this clone. This sequence joins TRBV15 and TRBJ2-7; TRBD1 matches at 7 bases. The V segment lost 5 bases and the J segment 3 bases; nucleotides outside the gene matches: 4. CDR1 LNHNV and CDR2 YYDKDF come from the germline V gene (reference sequence). This CDR3 is built from 13 residues. In DNA form, the CDR3 reads TGTGCCACCAGCCGTGACAGGGTCTACGAGCAGTACTTC. Protein sequence: CATSRDRVYEQYF.

The chain carries TRBV6-6 and TRBJ1-3, with TRBD1 as a possible D gene (5 bases). The CDR3 covers 15 residues. Germline CDR1 and CDR2: MNHNY and SVGAGI (reference sequence). V was cut by 2 bases and J by 0 bases, with 8 bases left in between. DNA for the CDR3: TGTGCCAGCAGTTACGGGACGGGCTCTGGAAACACCATATATTTT. Residues: CASSYGTGSGNTIYF.

The J gene is TRBJ2-3, the V gene TRBV6-5; 8 bases fit TRBD2. The ends lost 4 bases at V and 4 bases at J; junction bases unmatched: 1. CDR1 and CDR2 (germline): MNHEY, SVGAGI. This CDR3 is 13 amino acids long. The CDR3 sequence: CASSLRGADTQYF. CDR3 sequence (DNA): TGTGCCAGCAGTTTGCGGGGGGCAGATACGCAGTATTTT.

The rearrangement links TRBV5-1 to TRBJ2-7, with D hard to call. Germline CDR1 SGHRS, CDR2 YFSETQ. CDR3 length: 13 residues. Trimming took 0 bases from V and 5 from J, leaving 9 bases between them. The CDR3 spells CASSLVGPNEQYF. CDR3 coding DNA: TGCGCCAGCAGCTTGGTAGGGCCCAACGAGCAGTACTTC.

This clone turned up a few times. The chain combines TRBV30 with TRBJ1-4; 9 nucleotides line up with TRBD1. This CDR3 has 14 amino acids. Germline values: CDR1 GTSNPN, CDR2 SVGIG (reference sequence). V trimming: 3 bases; J trimming: 13 bases; junction bases outside the gene matches: 12. CDR3 region: CAWRTRDRESGLFF. For the CDR3, the DNA is TGTGCCTGGAGAACCCGGGACAGGGAGTCTGGACTGTTTTTT.

The table lists this clone with a count of one. The chain has TRBV6-5 and TRBJ2-1; 9 bases are a match to TRBD1. J gave up 0 bases and V 5 bases, and 2 bases lay outside the gene matches. The CDR3 has 15 amino acids. Germline V gene data show CDR1 as MNHEY and CDR2 as SVGAGI. CDR3 nucleotide sequence: TGTGCCAGCAGTATGGACAGGGGCTCCTACAATGAGCAGTTCTTC. It codes for CASSMDRGSYNEQFF.

This chain uses TRBV5-1 with TRBJ1-1; D is possibly TRBD1 (5 bases). Germline V gene data show CDR1 as SGHRS and CDR2 as YFSETQ. The V end was cut by 4 bases, the J end by 5 bases, with 15 bases between. The CDR3 consists of 14 residues. In nucleotides, the CDR3 is TGCGCCAGCAGCCCAGAGGGGCTTGGGACTGAAGCTTTCTTT. Encoded protein: CASSPEGLGTEAFF.

The V gene is TRBV11-2, the J gene TRBJ2-5, with 7 bases lining up with TRBD1. The ends lost 6 bases at V and 2 bases at J; junction bases unmatched: 6. Per the germline V gene, CDR1 is SGHAT and CDR2 is FQNNGV. This CDR3 comprises 14 residues. Written as DNA, the CDR3 is TGTGCCAGCAGATCTCCGGGACAGCAAGAGACCCAGTACTTC. Residues: CASRSPGQQETQYF. The complete variable domain, with remaining parts taken from reference TRBV11-2 and TRBJ2-5, reads EAGVAQSPRYKIIEKRQSVAFWCNPISGHATLYWYQQILGQGPKLLIQFQNNGVVDDSQLPKDRFSAERLKGVDSTLKIQPAKLEDSAVYLCASRSPGQQETQYFGPGTRLLVL.

The chain employs TRBV15 and TRBJ2-1, with unresolved D. The germline V and J ends were trimmed by 0 bases and 6 bases, with 9 bases remaining between them. Per the germline V gene, CDR1 is LNHNV and CDR2 is YYDKDF (reference sequence). The CDR3 consists of 14 residues. CDR3: CATSRDGQSNEQFF. The CDR3 DNA reads as TGTGCCACCAGCAGAGATGGGCAGTCCAATGAGCAGTTCTTC.

The rearrangement links TRBV29-1 to TRBJ1-1, with D unresolved. Germline V gene sequence: CDR1 SQVTM, CDR2 ANQGSEA. The CDR3 covers 12 residues. Trimming stripped 2 bases from V and 7 bases from J, with 11 bases between. CDR3: CSVERNGDEAFF. Here the CDR3 DNA reads TGCAGCGTTGAAAGGAACGGTGATGAAGCTTTCTTT.

This clone was counted once. V and J are TRBV6-5 and TRBJ1-6, with D perhaps TRBD1 (6 bases). The CDR3 spans 15 residues. CDR1 and CDR2 from the germline V gene are MNHEY and SVGAGI. The ends were cut back, 0 bases at V and 6 bases at J, with 9 bases in the middle. The CDR3 spells CASSYSRTANSPLHF. CDR3 DNA: TGTGCCAGCAGTTACTCTCGGACAGCTAATTCACCCCTCCACTTT.

The chain employs TRBV5-1 and TRBJ2-1; 10 bases line up with TRBD2. From germline, CDR1 is SGHRS and CDR2 YFSETQ. This CDR3 is built from 15 residues. V gave up 0 bases and J gave up 4 bases; unmatched junction bases: 1. The DNA of the CDR3 is TGCGCCAGCAGCTTGGAGACTAGCGGGTACAATGAGCAGTTCTTC. It is translated as CASSLETSGYNEQFF.